One and the same sample provided the 29 T cell receptor beta chains below, sequenced in a study of blood T cells in healthy people across ages (dated by TCRdb to between 2014 and 2016). To prepare the library, 5' RACE was applied. Sequencing took place on an Illumina HiSeq 2500. A second PCR of roughly 6 to 11 cycles was performed with a sample-barcoded 5' primer and a J-beta primer mix. In TCRdb, the public reads were trimmed at Q25 with fastp and aligned with MiXCR, with productive beta chains retained. One record per CDR3 amino acid sequence lists the most common genes and DNA. Here the sample has about 640,000 distinct CDR3 sequences; roughly 30% occur a single time. Of the sample, around 16% falls within the top ten clones. The sample was blood. The receptors were gathered from a woman older than 75 in good health.

With respect to this clonotype: It may be a read error: a sequence one base away is much more abundant. DNA for the CDR3: TGTGCCAGCAGCCGTGGGACTCACTCCTACAATGAGCAGTTCTTC. It specifies CASSRGTHSYNEQFF. The rearrangement links TRBV7-8 to TRBJ2-1; weak D call: TRBD2 (6 bases). The germline V gene has CDR1 SGHVS and CDR2 FQNEAQ. This CDR3 is built from 15 residues. Trimming pared 5 bases from V and 0 bases from J, leaving 11 bases between.

This clonotype has just a few counts. V usage is TRBV9 and J usage is TRBJ2-5; D uncertain. The CDR3 loop spans 12 amino acids. V lost 4 bases, J lost 11 bases, and 15 bases lay in between. Per germline, CDR1 SGDLS and CDR2 YYNGEE. Here the CDR3 DNA reads TGTGCCAGCAGCCCCTCCTACAATGAGCAGTACTTC. Translated: CASSPSYNEQYF.

This clonotype was counted many times. The chain has TRBV5-6 and TRBJ2-5, with 10 bases identical to TRBD2. CDR1 SGHDT and CDR2 YYEEEE come from the germline V gene. V dropped 0 bases and J dropped 1; count of bases not matched to a gene: 0. The CDR3 totals 15 residues. The CDR3 DNA reads as TGTGCCAGCAGCTTGGGACTAGCGGGCCAAGAGACCCAGTACTTC. Its translation: CASSLGLAGQETQYF.

This clonotype has only one observation. A much larger clonotype is one base distant, so this may be a read error. The chain is built from TRBV9 and TRBJ1-2; tentatively, D is TRBD1 (5 bases). The germline V and J ends were trimmed by 7 bases and 4 bases, with 23 bases remaining between them. CDR3 length: 16 residues. Germline V lookup: CDR1 SGDLS, CDR2 YYNGEE. DNA for the CDR3: TGTGCCAGCGGTCGGAACTGGGACCCCTCTGTCTATGGCTACACCTTC. Protein sequence: CASGRNWDPSVYGYTF. Using reference TRBV9 and TRBJ1-2 for the parts outside the CDR3, the full variable domain is DSGVTQTPKHLITATGQRVTLRCSPRSGDLSVYWYQQSLDQGLQFLIQYYNGEERAKGNILERFSAQQFPDLHSELNLSSLELGDSALYFCASGRNWDPSVYGYTFGSGTRLTVV.

This clonotype was recorded many times. The CDR3 nucleotides are TGTGCCAGCAGCGGGGGACTAGAACAAGAGACCCAGTACTTC. Its translation: CASSGGLEQETQYF. The genes are TRBV9 and TRBJ2-5; 8 bases are a match to TRBD2. The CDR3 sequence is 14 residues long. The V gene end was trimmed by 3 bases and the J gene end by 2 bases; junction bases not matched to a gene: 3. Germline CDR1 reads SGDLS; CDR2 reads YYNGEE.

In this sample, this clonotype turned up once. CDR3 sequence: CASSIPLNNEQFF. CDR3 nucleotide sequence: TGTGCCAGCAGTATCCCTTTAAACAATGAGCAGTTCTTC. V and J are TRBV28 and TRBJ2-1; D gene ambiguous. Trimming removed 5 bases from V and 5 bases from J, with 10 bases in between. The germline gives CDR1 MDHEN, CDR2 SYDVKM. The CDR3 runs 13 residues.

This clonotype was counted at least ten times. V and J are TRBV10-3 and TRBJ1-5, with D maybe TRBD1 (5 bases). This CDR3 is 14 amino acids long. CDR1 is ENHRY and CDR2 is SYGVKD in the germline V gene. V lost 5 bases and J lost 1, with 9 bases in between. The CDR3: CAISPSGSNQPQHF. CDR3 sequence (DNA): TGTGCCATCAGTCCCTCAGGGAGCAATCAGCCCCAGCATTTT.

J is TRBJ1-2 and V is TRBV5-1; D not resolved. The CDR3 runs to 15 residues. Per germline, CDR1 SGHRS and CDR2 YFSETQ. V was clipped by 7 bases and J by 3 bases, with 19 bases between them. In DNA form, the CDR3 reads TGCGCCAGCGGATCCCCTGGCTCTCGGGACTATGGCTACACCTTC. Residues: CASGSPGSRDYGYTF.

CDR3 loop: CAWSSGTGYRAFF. Here the CDR3 DNA reads TGTGCCTGGAGCTCCGGGACAGGGTATAGAGCTTTCTTT. The V gene is TRBV30, the J gene TRBJ1-1; 9 nucleotides match TRBD1. J gave up 10 bases and V 3 bases, and 9 bases lay outside the gene matches. The CDR3 totals 13 residues. From germline, CDR1 is GTSNPN and CDR2 SVGIG (reference sequence).

Remarks on this clonotype: A much larger clone sits a single nucleotide away, making a read error possible. The rearrangement links TRBV4-2 to TRBJ2-7; unclear D gene. CDR1 and CDR2 (germline): LGHNA, YNFKEQ. CDR3 size: 14 residues. This CDR3 is CTSSQGLDSYEQYF. For the CDR3, the DNA is TGTACCAGCAGCCAAGGCCTCGACTCCTACGAGCAGTACTTC.

Note on this clonotype: A much larger clone lies a single base off, so this may be a read error. This sequence joins TRBV2 and TRBJ2-3, with D possibly called TRBD1 or TRBD2 (5 bases each). The germline CDR1 and CDR2 sequences are SNHLY and FYNNEI. The CDR3 totals 14 residues. V lost 7 bases, J lost 0 bases, and 11 bases lay in between. The CDR3 is CASTRGVSTDTQYF. CDR3 in DNA: TGTGCCAGCACGAGGGGAGTTAGCACAGATACGCAGTATTTT.

Notes on this clonotype: A much larger clone lies one base from this, so it may be a read error. CDR3 DNA: TGTGCCAGCAGCGGCAGGACAGGGATGATAAACAGTGAGCAGTTCTTC. This sequence encodes CASSGRTGMINSEQFF. V usage is TRBV21-1 and J usage is TRBJ2-1; the table's D call TRBD1 went unverified against the DNA. TRBV21-1 is described as a pseudogene. The CDR3 spans 16 residues.

Worth noting for this clonotype: One end of the junction varies from germline; a read error may be responsible. The chain is built from TRBV28 and TRBJ1-5, with D possibly TRBD1 on 5 matching bases. This CDR3 has 17 residues. Germline CDR1 and CDR2: MDHEN and SYDVKM. The CDR3 coding sequence is TGTGTCAGCAGCCAGGACAAACTGAGAGCGGGCAATCAGCCCCAGCATTTT. It translates to CVSSQDKLRAGNQPQHF.

This clonotype was observed at least ten times. This chain connects TRBV3-1 to TRBJ2-7; D assignment may be TRBD1 or TRBD2 (6 bases each). Germline-derived CDR1 and CDR2 are LGHDT and YNNKEL (reference sequence). The CDR3 totals 13 residues. Trimming cost V 3 bases and J 10 bases, with 16 bases left between them. DNA for the CDR3: TGTGCCAGCAGCCAGGGGGGCCCGCGGTCCCAGTACTTC. Its translation is CASSQGGPRSQYF.

This clonotype was observed many times. V and J are TRBV7-2 and TRBJ2-3; no reliable D call. This CDR3 region has 12 residues. The ends were cut back, 5 bases at V and 3 bases at J, with 6 bases in the middle. Germline V gene lookup returns CDR1 SGHTA and CDR2 FQGNSA. CDR3 region: CASSQRTDTQYF. CDR3 nucleotide sequence: TGTGCCAGCAGCCAGAGGACAGATACGCAGTATTTT.

In this sample, this clonotype turned up a few times. The chain is built from TRBV2 and TRBJ1-5; the D gene is possibly TRBD1 (6 bases). The CDR3 is made up of 14 amino acids. The ends were cut back, 6 bases at V and 4 bases at J, with 13 bases in the middle. In germline, CDR1 is SNHLY, CDR2 FYNNEI. The CDR3 coding sequence is TGTGCCAGCAGGGGGGGGGCGTCGAATCAGCCCCAGCATTTT. This codes for CASRGGASNQPQHF.

J is TRBJ2-6 and V is TRBV11-2; no reliable D call. CDR1 is SGHAT, CDR2 FQNNGV, per germline. V dropped 8 bases and J dropped 0 bases, with 11 bases sitting between them. The CDR3 runs 15 residues. As DNA, the CDR3 is TGTGCCAGCGCCCAGGACGTCTCTGGGGCCAACGTCCTGACTTTC. This translates into CASAQDVSGANVLTF.

This sequence joins TRBV5-1 and TRBJ2-7, with D perhaps matching TRBD1 (5 bases). V lost 6 bases and J 3 bases, leaving 10 bases between the germline ends. The length of the CDR3 is 12 residues. Germline assignment: CDR1 SGHRS and CDR2 YFSETQ. In nucleotides, the CDR3 is TGCGCCAGCACGGACACGATCTACGAGCAGTACTTC. It codes for CASTDTIYEQYF.

This clonotype came up a few times. The chain uses TRBV9 and TRBJ1-1; no firm D call. The CDR3 is 13 amino acids. CDR1 and CDR2 (germline): SGDLS, YYNGEE. Trimming pared 1 base from V and 0 bases from J, leaving 4 bases between. The CDR3 sequence: CASSVNMNTEAFF. The CDR3 DNA sequence: TGTGCCAGCAGCGTAAACATGAACACTGAAGCTTTCTTT.

This clonotype came up many times. This chain links TRBV6-2 or TRBV6-3 with TRBJ1-2, with D possibly TRBD1 on 6 matching bases. Trimming left V 6 bases short and J 4 bases short, with 12 bases between. Germline V lookup: CDR1 MNHEY, CDR2 SVGEGT. The CDR3 consists of 13 residues. Here the CDR3 reads CASSDDRPYGYTF. DNA for the CDR3: TGTGCCAGCAGCGATGACAGGCCCTATGGCTACACCTTC.

The chain couples TRBV15 to TRBJ1-5; D is unresolved. V was pared by 5 bases and J by 3 bases, with 14 bases between. Per the germline V gene, CDR1 is LNHNV and CDR2 is YYDKDF (reference sequence). This CDR3 has 15 residues. CDR3 loop: CATSGYQGYNQPQHF. The CDR3 region has the DNA TGTGCCACCAGCGGCTATCAAGGATACAATCAGCCCCAGCATTTT. Filled out from reference TRBV15 and TRBJ1-5, the complete variable domain reads DAMVIQNPRYQVTQFGKPVTLSCSQTLNHNVMYWYQQKSSQAPKLLFHYYDKDFNNEADTPDNFQSRRPNTSFCFLDIRSPGLGDTAMYLCATSGYQGYNQPQHFGDGTRLSIL.

This clonotype was counted many times. It may be a read error: a sequence one base away is much more abundant. The gene calls are TRBV5-1 and TRBJ2-5; D perhaps matches TRBD2 (7 bases). This CDR3 is 14 amino acids long. CDR1 and CDR2 from the germline V gene are SGHRS and YFSETQ. Trimming took off 3 bases at V and 13 bases at J, with 22 bases between the two ends. CDR3 protein: CASSWGGAGPRRYF. DNA of the CDR3: TGCGCCAGCAGCTGGGGGGGCGCGGGGCCGCGGAGGTACTTC.

A note on this clonotype: A single base separates this from a much larger clone, so it may be a read error. V usage is TRBV2 and J usage is TRBJ2-7; 7 nucleotides agree with TRBD2. V lost 8 bases and J lost 4; bases outside the gene matches: 11. CDR1 is SNHLY, CDR2 FYNNEI, per germline. This CDR3 has 14 amino acids. CDR3 DNA: TGTGCCAGCGGTCTGGAAAGCGGGACGTACGAGCAGTACTTC. Its translation: CASGLESGTYEQYF.

There are many counts of this clonotype. V and J are TRBV21-1 and TRBJ2-5; the tabulated D call, TRBD1, remains unverified against the DNA. TRBV21-1 is an annotated pseudogene. This CDR3 spans 15 amino acids. The CDR3 nucleotides are TGTGCCAGCAGCAAAACCCCAGAGGGGGCTGAGACCCAGTACTTC. This encodes CASSKTPEGAETQYF.

This clonotype came up many times. This sequence joins TRBV6-2 or TRBV6-3 and TRBJ2-7; a weak D match, TRBD2 (6 bases). Trimming took off 0 bases at V and 2 bases at J, with 14 bases between the two ends. Germline V lookup: CDR1 MNHEY, CDR2 SVGEGT. CDR3 length: 16 amino acids. CDR3 residues: CASSYSSGVPTYEQYF. The CDR3 DNA follows: TGTGCCAGCAGTTACTCCTCGGGGGTTCCCACCTACGAGCAGTACTTC.

This clonotype was detected a few times. The V and J genes are TRBV20-1 and TRBJ1-4; D possibly corresponds to TRBD1 (5 bases). Trimming shortened V by 6 bases and J by 2 bases, and 25 bases separated the two germline ends. The CDR3 has 18 residues. CDR1 and CDR2 from the germline V gene are DFQATT and SNEGSKA (reference sequence). The CDR3 DNA is TGCAGTGCAGAGAACCCCACCGACGGCCGGGGGACTAATGAAAAACTGTTTTTT. As protein: CSAENPTDGRGTNEKLFF.

This chain uses TRBV28 with TRBJ2-5; weak D call: TRBD2 (6 bases). The CDR3 contains 15 residues. Germline V CDR1 and CDR2: MDHEN, SYDVKM. V was trimmed by 6 bases and J by 5 bases, leaving 19 bases between them. CDR3 protein: CASSATRGRRETQYF. CDR3 in DNA: TGTGCCAGCAGCGCGACCCGGGGGAGGAGGGAGACCCAGTACTTC. Combining the CDR3 with reference TRBV28 and TRBJ2-5 gives the whole variable domain DVKVTQSSRYLVKRTGEKVFLECVQDMDHENMFWYRQDPGLGLRLIYFSYDVKMKEKGDIPEGYSVSREKKERFSLILESASTNQTSMYLCASSATRGRRETQYFGPGTRLLVL.

CDR3 nucleotides: TGTGCCAGCAGCTTAGGTACAGGGGCAGGGGGGCAGTACTTC. Translating gives CASSLGTGAGGQYF. This sequence joins TRBV7-9 and TRBJ2-7; 7 bases line up with TRBD1. Trimming removed 1 base from V and 9 bases from J; junction bases left unmatched: 9. Germline V CDR1 and CDR2: SEHNR, FQNEAQ (reference sequence). This CDR3 comprises 14 residues.

The rearrangement joins TRBV11-2 to TRBJ2-3, with D uncertain. Trimming pared 0 bases from V and 3 bases from J, leaving 10 bases between. The germline gives CDR1 SGHAT, CDR2 FQNNGV. The CDR3 is 15 residues long. In DNA form, the CDR3 reads TGTGCCAGCAGCTTAGATGTTACAGAGACAGATACGCAGTATTTT. It is translated as CASSLDVTETDTQYF.